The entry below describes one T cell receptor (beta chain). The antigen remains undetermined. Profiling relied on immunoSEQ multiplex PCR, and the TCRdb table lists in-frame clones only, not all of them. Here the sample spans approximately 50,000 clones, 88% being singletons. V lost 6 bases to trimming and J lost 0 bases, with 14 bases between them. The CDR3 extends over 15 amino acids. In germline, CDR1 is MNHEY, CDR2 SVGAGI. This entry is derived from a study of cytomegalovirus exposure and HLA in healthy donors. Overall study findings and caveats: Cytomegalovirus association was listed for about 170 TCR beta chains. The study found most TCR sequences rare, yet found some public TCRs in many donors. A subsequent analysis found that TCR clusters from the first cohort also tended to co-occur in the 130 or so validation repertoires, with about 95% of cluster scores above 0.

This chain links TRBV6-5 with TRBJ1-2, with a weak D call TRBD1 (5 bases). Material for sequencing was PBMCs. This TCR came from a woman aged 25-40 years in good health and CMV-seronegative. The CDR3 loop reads CASSSRRVANYGYTF. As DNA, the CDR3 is TGTGCCAGCAGCTCCCGCAGGGTAGCTAACTATGGCTACACCTTC.